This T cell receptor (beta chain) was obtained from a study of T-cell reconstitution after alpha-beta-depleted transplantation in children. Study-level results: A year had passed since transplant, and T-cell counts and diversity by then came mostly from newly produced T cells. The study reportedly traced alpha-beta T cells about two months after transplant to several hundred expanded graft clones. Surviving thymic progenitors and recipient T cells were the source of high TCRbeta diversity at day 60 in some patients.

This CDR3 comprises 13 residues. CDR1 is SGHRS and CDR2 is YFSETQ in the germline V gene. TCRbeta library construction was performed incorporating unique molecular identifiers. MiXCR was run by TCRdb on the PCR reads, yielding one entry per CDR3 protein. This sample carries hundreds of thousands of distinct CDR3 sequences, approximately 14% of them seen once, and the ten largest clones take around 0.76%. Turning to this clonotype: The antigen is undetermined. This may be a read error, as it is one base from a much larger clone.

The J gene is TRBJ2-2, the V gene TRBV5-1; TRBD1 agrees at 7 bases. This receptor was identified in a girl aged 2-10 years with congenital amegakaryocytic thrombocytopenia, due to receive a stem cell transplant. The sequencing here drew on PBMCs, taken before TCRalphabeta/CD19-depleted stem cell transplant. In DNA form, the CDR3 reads TGCGCCTGCAGCGTCAGGGGGACCGGGGAGCTGTTTTTT. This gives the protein CACSVRGTGELFF. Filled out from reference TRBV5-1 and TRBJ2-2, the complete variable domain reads KAGVTQTPRYLIKTRGQQVTLSCSPISGHRSVSWYQQTPGQGLQFLFEYFSETQRNKGNFPGRFSGRQFSNSRSEMNVSTLELGDSALYLCACSVRGTGELFFGEGSRLTVL.